This T cell receptor (beta chain) was observed in a study of CD8+ T cells in alopecia areata. The wider study: A 6-month off-drug phase came after tofacitinib, which had lasted 6 to 18 months.

Isolated RNA was reverse transcribed into cDNA used as the sequencing template. The method was immunoSEQ multiplex PCR; TCRdb's version includes in-frame clones alone and lacks a portion of them. The sample lists 200,000 to 250,000 clones; about 40% were seen once. Treatment in this sample: oral pan-JAK inhibitor, 5-10 mg twice daily. The table lists this clone with a few counts. Trimming took off 8 bases at V and 5 bases at J, with 6 bases between the two ends. The CDR3 covers 10 residues. Germline CDR1 MNHEY, CDR2 SVGAGI. The J gene is TRBJ1-1, the V gene TRBV6-5, with unresolved D. The TCR originated in a human donor with alopecia areata. The sequences come from CD4+ T cells sorted from blood, collected at roughly week 36, from a patient treated with tofacitinib. The CDR3 coding sequence is TGTGCCAGCGGTTTTACTGAAGCTTTCTTT. Protein: CASGFTEAFF.